Presented here are 17 T cell receptor beta chains from one specimen sequenced in a study of cytomegalovirus exposure and HLA in healthy donors. The PCR employed 60 Vbeta primers together with 13 Jbeta primers. Profiled with immunoSEQ multiplex PCR; TCRdb holds only in-frame clones, not every one. The data contain more than 150,000 clones, approximately 80% of them singletons. Sequencing input: PBMCs. Receptors were obtained from a young woman in good health and CMV-seronegative.

The V call is TRBV11-3, the J call TRBJ2-5, with a weak D call TRBD1 (5 bases). Trimming took off 1 base at V and 9 bases at J, with 18 bases between the two ends. Germline V gene sequence: CDR1 SGHNT, CDR2 YENEEA. This CDR3 comprises 15 residues. The CDR3 nucleotides read TGTGCCAGCAGCTTAGCCGACGGACACCCGTATGCCCAGTACTTC. This gives the protein CASSLADGHPYAQYF.

V and J are TRBV28 and TRBJ2-7; no firm D call. The CDR3 is made up of 15 amino acids. Germline CDR1 MDHEN, CDR2 SYDVKM. Trimming stripped 3 bases from V and 1 base from J, with 13 bases between. CDR3 loop: CASSFPGETSYEQYF. As DNA, the CDR3 is TGTGCCAGCAGTTTTCCCGGAGAAACATCCTACGAGCAGTACTTC.

V gene TRBV28 combines with J gene TRBJ2-7; 10 positions agree with TRBD1. The germline V gene has CDR1 MDHEN and CDR2 SYDVKM. The trim removed 5 bases at V and 4 bases at J, leaving 8 bases unmatched. The CDR3 has 15 amino acids. CDR3 sequence reads: CASSVPGTGVYEQYF. Here the CDR3 DNA reads TGTGCCAGCAGTGTGCCCGGGACAGGGGTGTACGAGCAGTACTTC.

This chain uses TRBV6-4 with TRBJ2-3; the match to TRBD1 covers 7 bases. The CDR3 consists of 15 residues. Germline lookup yields CDR1 MRHNA and CDR2 SNTAGT. V gave up 5 bases and J gave up 2 bases; unmatched junction bases: 7. The CDR3 loop is CASSSTGPYTDTQYF. Here the CDR3 DNA reads TGTGCCAGCAGTTCGACAGGGCCCTACACAGATACGCAGTATTTT.

V and J are TRBV7-9 and TRBJ2-3; D is unclear. V lost 2 bases and J 1 base, leaving 10 bases between the germline ends. The length of the CDR3 is 15 residues. Germline lookup yields CDR1 SEHNR and CDR2 FQNEAQ (reference sequence). Here the CDR3 reads CASSLNSRRTDTQYF. In DNA, the CDR3 is TGTGCCAGCAGCTTAAACTCCCGCCGCACAGATACGCAGTATTTT.

The genes are TRBV6-1 and TRBJ1-3, with 12 bases aligning to TRBD1. Germline CDR1 and CDR2: MNHNS and SASEGT. J lost 4 bases, V lost 4 bases, and 8 bases had no gene match. This CDR3 comprises 17 residues. The CDR3 coding sequence is TGTGCCAGCAGTGCACAGGGACAGGGGGCGAGCGGAAACACCATATATTTT. The encoded protein is CASSAQGQGASGNTIYF.

In its sample, this clone was seen once. The chain employs TRBV14 and TRBJ2-7, with 7 bases matching TRBD1. V dropped 1 base and J dropped 4; count of bases not matched to a gene: 7. Germline values: CDR1 SGHDN, CDR2 FVKESK. This CDR3 region has 15 residues. This CDR3 reads CASSQAEGGWYEQYF. DNA for the CDR3: TGTGCCAGCAGCCAAGCTGAAGGGGGCTGGTACGAGCAGTACTTC.

The chain is built from TRBV28 and TRBJ1-1; D perhaps matches TRBD1 (5 bases). Trimming stripped 2 bases from V and 1 base from J, with 17 bases between. CDR3 length: 17 amino acids. Germline V gene lookup returns CDR1 MDHEN and CDR2 SYDVKM. The CDR3 nucleotides read TGTGCCAGCAGTTTAGTTCAGGGCGCCTCACAGAACACTGAAGCTTTCTTT. This gives the protein CASSLVQGASQNTEAFF.

Remarks on this clone: One end of the junction is discordant with germline, which a read error may explain. The V gene is TRBV9, the J gene TRBJ2-7, with D possibly being TRBD1 (6 bases). Germline V gives CDR1 SGDLS, CDR2 YYNGEE. The CDR3 is 9 residues long. CDR3 amino acids: CASSPEDSF. The CDR3 nucleotides read TGTGCCAGCAGCCCTGAGGACAGCTTC.

The chain combines TRBV11-3 with TRBJ2-7; D may be TRBD2 (5 bases). The V gene lost 5 bases and the J gene lost 4 bases, with 9 bases spanning the gap. Germline V gene lookup returns CDR1 SGHNT and CDR2 YENEEA. The CDR3 loop spans 12 amino acids. DNA of the CDR3: TGTGCCAGCAGCCGATCGGGGTACGAGCAGTACTTC. It specifies CASSRSGYEQYF.

The chain recombines TRBV28 with TRBJ2-5, with TRBD1 identical over 9 bases. The J call may not be correct, given that the DNA end is closer to TRBJ2-7. Per the germline V gene, CDR1 is MDHEN and CDR2 is SYDVKM. The CDR3 consists of 15 residues. CDR3 nucleotide sequence: TGTGCCAGCAGTTCGACAGGGGGTAATCCCTACGAGCAGTACTTC. Translation gives CASSSTGGNPYEQYF.

The V gene is TRBV30, the J gene TRBJ1-2; 8 nucleotides agree with TRBD1. The CDR3 totals 14 residues. Trimming took 2 bases from V and 4 from J; bases not matched to a gene: 6. The V gene's germline CDR1 is GTSNPN and CDR2 SVGIG (reference sequence). The CDR3 is CAWSTTGGGYGYTF. In DNA, the CDR3 is TGTGCCTGGAGTACAACAGGGGGGGGCTATGGCTACACCTTC.

Notes on this clone: At one boundary the junction diverges from the germline segment, which might be a read error. The chain recombines TRBV7-9 with TRBJ1-4; TRBD1 aligns across 8 bases. The germline V gene has CDR1 SEHNR and CDR2 FQNEAQ (reference sequence). The CDR3 length is 15 residues. CDR3 protein: CSSSVMGTGREKLFF. As DNA, the CDR3 is TGTTCCAGCAGCGTAATGGGGACAGGCAGGGAAAAACTGTTTTTT.

The J gene is TRBJ1-2, the V gene TRBV5-1; weak D call: TRBD1 (5 bases). Trimming removed 0 bases at V and 7 bases at J, with 19 bases between. Germline CDR1 reads SGHRS; CDR2 reads YFSETQ. CDR3 length: 16 amino acids. CDR3 DNA: TGCGCCAGCAGCTTGGGGCGGGATCAGGGAGCCGCTGGCTACACCTTC. Amino acid sequence: CASSLGRDQGAAGYTF.

The CDR3 DNA sequence: TGTGCCAGCAGTGCGACAGTTAAGCACAACACTGAAGCTTTCTTT. Its protein product is CASSATVKHNTEAFF. The chain employs TRBV6-1 and TRBJ1-1, with a weak D call TRBD1 (5 bases). Trimming cost V 4 bases and J 2 bases, with 14 bases left between them. From germline, CDR1 is MNHNS and CDR2 SASEGT. The CDR3 spans 15 residues.

The J gene is TRBJ1-4, the V gene TRBV28; D is perhaps TRBD1 (5 bases). The germline V gene has CDR1 MDHEN and CDR2 SYDVKM. The CDR3 has 16 amino acids. V shed 2 bases and J shed 4 bases, with 14 bases lying between them. CDR3 in amino acids: CASSLRGEFGNEKLFF. The CDR3 DNA follows: TGTGCCAGCAGTTTACGGGGGGAATTCGGTAATGAAAAACTGTTTTTT.

This clone was picked up a small number of times. V and J are TRBV7-6 and TRBJ2-5; 9 positions match TRBD2. V shed 5 bases and J 4 bases; nucleotides not matched to a gene: 17. Germline CDR1 reads SGHVS; CDR2 reads FNYEAQ. The CDR3 spans 18 residues. The CDR3 region has the DNA TGTGCCAGCAGCCCCAAGAGCGGGGGGTACCTAGGGGGAGAGACCCAGTACTTC. Translating it yields CASSPKSGGYLGGETQYF. The full variable domain, with the rest looked up from reference TRBV7-6 and TRBJ2-5, is GAGVSQSPRYKVTKRGQDVALRCDPISGHVSLYWYRQALGQGPEFLTYFNYEAQQDKSGLPNDRFSAERPEGSISTLTIQRTEQRDSAMYRCASSPKSGGYLGGETQYFGPGTRLLVL.